The 16 T cell receptor beta chains reported below all come from one sample, sequenced in a study of shared clonotypes between healthy human individuals. Method: immunoSEQ multiplex PCR; TCRdb's copy keeps in-frame clones and lacks some. Seen here are millions of clones, just over 90% observed once, and the top ten hold approximately 1.7%. CD8 cells classed as naive were CD45RO-negative and positively selected for CCR7, excluding terminally differentiated effector memory CD45RA+ cells. Specimen: naive CD8+ T cells from PBMCs. The receptor set was obtained from a man aged 18 to 35 in good health. Some clones in this sample may be carry-over from other donors' samples.

This chain uses TRBV7-9 with TRBJ2-3; D perhaps matches TRBD2 (7 bases). CDR3 length: 17 amino acids. Trimming took off 1 base at V and 6 bases at J, with 20 bases between the two ends. Germline CDR1 is SEHNR and CDR2 is FQNEAQ (reference sequence). The CDR3 bases are TGTGCCAGCAGCTTAGTTGGGGGGGCCCTCCTTATCGATACGCAGTATTTT. It encodes CASSLVGGALLIDTQYF.

This sequence joins TRBV27 and TRBJ2-1; D is unclear. Trimming took 3 bases from V and 8 from J, leaving 17 bases between them. In germline, CDR1 is MNHEY, CDR2 SMNVEV (reference sequence). The CDR3 contains 15 residues. DNA for the CDR3: TGTGCCAGCAGTTTCCGACAAAGACCTAAGGATGAGCAGTTCTTC. Translated: CASSFRQRPKDEQFF.

This chain uses TRBV6-5 with TRBJ2-2, with no clear D. Germline V gene lookup returns CDR1 MNHEY and CDR2 SVGAGI. This CDR3 region has 12 residues. The ends were cut back, 8 bases at V and 7 bases at J, with 11 bases in the middle. This CDR3 is CASRSEGGELFF. CDR3 sequence (DNA): TGTGCCAGCCGGAGTGAAGGCGGGGAGCTGTTTTTT.

The gene calls are TRBV7-9 and TRBJ1-5; D might be TRBD1 (6 bases). This CDR3 spans 13 amino acids. Between the trimmed V and J ends, which lost 10 bases and 4 bases, there was a span of 14 bases. Germline V gene data show CDR1 as SEHNR and CDR2 as FQNEAQ (reference sequence). The CDR3 nucleotides read TGTGCCACCCAGGGGACGGATAATCAGCCCCAGCATTTT. It specifies CATQGTDNQPQHF. The full variable domain, in which reference TRBV7-9 and TRBJ1-5 provide the parts outside the CDR3, is DTGVSQNPRHKITKRGQNVTFRCDPISEHNRLYWYRQTLGQGPEFLTYFQNEAQLEKSRLLSDRFSAERPKGSFSTLEIQRTEQGDSAMYLCATQGTDNQPQHFGDGTRLSIL.

CDR3 protein: CASSLGIKVYEQFF. CDR3 coding DNA: TGTGCCAGCAGCTTGGGTATTAAAGTGTATGAGCAGTTCTTC. The J gene is TRBJ2-1, the V gene TRBV5-6; no clear D. V dropped 0 bases and J dropped 8 bases, with 12 bases sitting between them. CDR1 SGHDT and CDR2 YYEEEE come from the germline V gene. This CDR3 region has 14 residues. Looking up the rest from reference TRBV5-6 and TRBJ2-1 gives the full variable domain: DAGVTQSPTHLIKTRGQQVTLRCSPKSGHDTVSWYQQALGQGPQFIFQYYEEEERQRGNFPDRFSGHQFPNYSSELNVNALLLGDSALYLCASSLGIKVYEQFFGPGTRLTVL.

The chain links TRBV7-6 to TRBJ2-5; TRBD2 aligns across 7 bases. The CDR3 contains 14 residues. Germline loops: CDR1 SGHVS, CDR2 FNYEAQ. The J segment lost 7 bases and the V segment lost 5 bases, leaving 10 bases of the junction unmatched. The CDR3 reads CASSNRYREATQYF. As DNA, the CDR3 is TGTGCCAGCAGCAACAGGTACCGGGAGGCGACCCAGTACTTC.

V is TRBV4-1 and J is TRBJ1-1; D is unclear. Trimming took off 0 bases at V and 9 bases at J, with 8 bases between the two ends. The germline V gene encodes CDR1 MGHRA and CDR2 YSYEKL. The CDR3 extends over 12 amino acids. CDR3 nucleotides: TGCGCCAGCAGCCAAGACAGCAAAAAAGCTTTCTTT. Protein product: CASSQDSKKAFF.

This rearrangement joins TRBV7-3 to TRBJ2-5, with 10 bases that match TRBD2. The junction had 11 bases not matched to a gene; V was cut back by 5 bases and J by 2 bases. This CDR3 is 17 amino acids long. The germline V gene encodes CDR1 SGHTA and CDR2 FQGTGA. DNA of the CDR3: TGTGCCAGCAGCCCTCTCGGGAGCGGGAGGGATCAAGAGACCCAGTACTTC. Amino acids: CASSPLGSGRDQETQYF.

This chain links TRBV19 with TRBJ1-5; D remains unclear. The ends were cut back, 2 bases at V and 0 bases at J, with 5 bases in the middle. The germline V gene encodes CDR1 LNHDA and CDR2 SQIVND (reference sequence). There are 14 residues in the CDR3. This chain's CDR3 is CASSIFNSNQPQHF. DNA of the CDR3: TGTGCCAGTAGTATATTTAATAGCAATCAGCCCCAGCATTTT.

Here the CDR3 DNA reads TGTGCCAGCAGCTTAGGGATCGCTGGGGATGAGCAGTTCTTC. It specifies CASSLGIAGDEQFF. This chain links TRBV13 with TRBJ2-1; D is uncertain. CDR1 and CDR2 from the germline V gene are PRHDT and FYEKMQ (reference sequence). V dropped 0 bases and J dropped 8 bases, with 11 bases sitting between them. This CDR3 comprises 14 residues.

V usage is TRBV19 and J usage is TRBJ2-7; D unclear. The CDR3 spans 13 residues. V lost 5 bases and J 1 base, leaving 9 bases between the germline ends. Germline V gene lookup returns CDR1 LNHDA and CDR2 SQIVND (reference sequence). The CDR3 region has the DNA TGTGCCAGTAGTCAACCAAGGTCCTACGAGCAGTACTTC. Residues: CASSQPRSYEQYF.

The sample holds many counts of this clone. The chain links TRBV29-1 to TRBJ1-2; D possibly corresponds to TRBD1 (5 bases). The ends were cut back, 6 bases at V and 8 bases at J, with 19 bases in the middle. The CDR3 length is 13 residues. CDR1 SQVTM and CDR2 ANQGSEA come from the germline V gene. The CDR3 sequence: CSVPPVGGEGYTF. The CDR3 DNA follows: TGCAGCGTCCCCCCCGTGGGGGGGGAGGGCTACACCTTC. Supplemented by reference TRBV29-1 and TRBJ1-2, the full variable domain reads SAVISQKPSRDICQRGTSLTIQCQVDSQVTMMFWYRQQPGQSLTLIATANQGSEATYESGFVIDKFPISRPNLTFSTLTVSNMSPEDSSIYLCSVPPVGGEGYTFGSGTRLTVV.

The rearrangement links TRBV2 to TRBJ2-7, with 12 bases identical to TRBD2. Germline V CDR1 and CDR2: SNHLY, FYNNEI. Trimming cost V 2 bases and J 1 base; bases outside gene matches: 0. The CDR3 is made up of 15 amino acids. The CDR3 is CASSELAGGSYEQYF. In nucleotides, the CDR3 is TGTGCCAGCAGTGAACTAGCGGGAGGGTCCTACGAGCAGTACTTC. Drawing the rest from reference TRBV2 and TRBJ2-7, the complete variable domain is EPEVTQTPSHQVTQMGQEVILRCVPISNHLYFYWYRQILGQKVEFLVSFYNNEISEKSEIFDDQFSVERPDGSNFTLKIRSTKLEDSAMYFCASSELAGGSYEQYFGPGTRLTVT.

V gene TRBV30 combines with J gene TRBJ1-1; no clear D. Germline assignment: CDR1 GTSNPN and CDR2 SVGIG (reference sequence). The CDR3 is 15 residues long. The V gene lost 0 bases and the J gene lost 1 base, with 12 bases spanning the gap. CDR3 sequence (DNA): TGTGCCTGGAGTGTAGACCCCAATACGAACACTGAAGCTTTCTTT. Translated: CAWSVDPNTNTEAFF.

In DNA form, the CDR3 reads TGTGCCAGCAGTTCCTCCGCCGGGACAGGGGTCTACAATGAGCAGTTCTTC. Translated: CASSSSAGTGVYNEQFF. V gene TRBV27 combines with J gene TRBJ2-1, with 10 bases identical to TRBD1. Per the germline V gene, CDR1 is MNHEY and CDR2 is SMNVEV (reference sequence). The ends lost 4 bases at V and 3 bases at J; junction bases unmatched: 9. This CDR3 contains 17 residues.

V gene TRBV7-8 combines with J gene TRBJ1-6; the match to TRBD1 covers 8 bases. The CDR3 is 14 amino acids. Trimming at V came to 5 bases and at J to 6 bases, leaving 3 bases not matched to a gene. CDR1 is SGHVS and CDR2 is FQNEAQ in the germline V gene. The CDR3 region is CASSPDRANSPLHF. In nucleotides, the CDR3 is TGTGCCAGCAGCCCGGACAGGGCTAATTCACCCCTCCACTTT. Variable domain in full (rest from reference TRBV7-8 and TRBJ1-6): GAGVSQSPRYKVAKRGQDVALRCDPISGHVSLFWYQQALGQGPEFLTYFQNEAQLDKSGLPSDRFFAERPEGSVSTLKIQRTQQEDSAVYLCASSPDRANSPLHFGNGTRLTVT.